Below, 3 T cell receptor beta chains from the same sample are listed, as sequenced in a study of CD8+CD57+ T cells in acquired aplastic anemia. The study profiled TCR beta VDJ and CDR3 using genomic DNA as template. Each CDR3 protein gets one entry after TCRdb re-called the reads with MiXCR. The sample includes about 150,000 distinct CDR3 sequences, roughly 40% of them seen just once. Sequencing input: sorted CD4+, CD8+, or CD8+CD57+ T cells (not recorded which) from PBMCs. Source of these receptors: a human donor in good health, serving as a control.

This clonotype appeared many times. This chain uses TRBV2 with TRBJ2-1; D remains ambiguous. This CDR3 spans 13 amino acids. CDR1 and CDR2 from the germline V gene are SNHLY and FYNNEI. The germline V and J ends were trimmed by 4 bases and 4 bases, with 8 bases remaining between them. As DNA, the CDR3 is TGTGCCAGCAGTGCCGAGGTATACAATGAGCAGTTCTTC. Its protein is CASSAEVYNEQFF.

In regard to this clonotype: The final CDR3 position lacks the conserved phenylalanine or tryptophan, pointing to a likely read error. No DNA is shown, since the ends of the CDR3 on it are uncertain; the CDR3 is the one TCRdb lists. V is TRBV2 and J is TRBJ2-7; the tabulated D call, TRBD1, remains unverified against the DNA. CDR1 is SNHLY and CDR2 is FYNNEI in the germline V gene. The CDR3 spans 11 residues, counting both ends. The CDR3 loop is CASSPDRGRET.

This chain connects TRBV12-3 or TRBV12-4 to TRBJ2-7, with 11 bases identical to TRBD1. The length of the CDR3 is 15 residues. The J segment lost 7 bases and the V segment lost 6 bases, leaving 11 bases of the junction unmatched. CDR3 residues: CASSHGTGGTGEQYF. The CDR3 nucleotides are TGTGCCAGCAGCCACGGGACAGGGGGAACAGGGGAGCAGTACTTC.